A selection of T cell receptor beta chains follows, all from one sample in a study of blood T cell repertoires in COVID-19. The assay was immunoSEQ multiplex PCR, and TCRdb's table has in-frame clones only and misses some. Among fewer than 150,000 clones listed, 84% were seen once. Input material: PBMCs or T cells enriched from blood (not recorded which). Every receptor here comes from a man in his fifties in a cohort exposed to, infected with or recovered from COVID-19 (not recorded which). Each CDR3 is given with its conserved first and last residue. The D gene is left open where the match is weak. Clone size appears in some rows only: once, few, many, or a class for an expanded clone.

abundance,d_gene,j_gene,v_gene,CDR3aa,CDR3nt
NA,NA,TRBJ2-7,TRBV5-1,CASGPGDLSYEQYF,TGCGCCAGCGGGCCGGGGGACCTCTCCTACGAGCAGTACTTC
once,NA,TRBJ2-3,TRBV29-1,CSVGRVNTDTQYF,TGCAGCGTTGGCAGGGTAAACACAGATACGCAGTATTTT
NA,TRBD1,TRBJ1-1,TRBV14,CASSQDDWTGGRTEAFF,TGTGCCAGCAGCCAAGATGACTGGACAGGGGGTCGAACTGAAGCTTTCTTT
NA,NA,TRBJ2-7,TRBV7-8,CASSPLGGSYEQYF,TGTGCCAGCAGCCCCCTGGGGGGCTCCTACGAGCAGTACTTC
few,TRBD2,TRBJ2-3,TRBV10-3,CAIMTSGDGTDTQYF,TGTGCCATCATGACTAGCGGGGATGGCACAGATACGCAGTATTTT
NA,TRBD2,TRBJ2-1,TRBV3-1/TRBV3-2,CASSQGSAGVYNEQFF,TGTGCCAGCAGCCAAGGTTCCGCGGGGGTCTACAATGAGCAGTTCTTC
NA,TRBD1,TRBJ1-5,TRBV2,CASQTGLSNQPQHF,TGTGCCAGCCAGACAGGGTTAAGCAATCAGCCCCAGCATTTT
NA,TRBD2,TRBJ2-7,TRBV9,CASSVGAGGPFSEQYF,TGTGCCAGCAGCGTAGGAGCGGGGGGCCCCTTCTCCGAGCAGTACTTC
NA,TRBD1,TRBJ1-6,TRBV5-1,CASSPGDRNSPLHF,TGCGCCAGCAGCCCGGGGGACAGAAATTCACCCCTCCACTTT
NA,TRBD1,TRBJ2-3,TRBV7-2,CASSYPGQGADTQYF,TGTGCCAGCAGCTATCCGGGACAGGGTGCAGATACGCAGTATTTT
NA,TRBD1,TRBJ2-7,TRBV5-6,CASSWGTGGYEQYF,TGTGCCAGCAGCTGGGGGACAGGGGGCTACGAGCAGTACTTC
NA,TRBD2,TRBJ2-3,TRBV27,CASSSGTSGPTDTQYF,TGTGCCAGCAGTTCCGGGACTAGCGGGCCCACAGATACGCAGTATTTT
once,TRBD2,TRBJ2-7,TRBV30,CAWMELAGGEQYF,TGTGCCTGGATGGAACTAGCGGGAGGCGAGCAGTACTTC
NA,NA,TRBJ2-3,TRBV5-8,CASIYSPLALSTDTQYF,TGTGCCAGCATCTACTCACCGCTAGCGCTAAGCACAGATACGCAGTATTTT